This TCR beta chain comes out of a study of cytomegalovirus exposure and HLA in healthy donors. The PCR employed 60 Vbeta primers together with 13 Jbeta primers. Method: immunoSEQ multiplex PCR; TCRdb's copy keeps in-frame clones and lacks some. The sample includes about 180,000 clones, around 82% of them seen just once. The CDR3 length is 15 residues. Germline V lookup: CDR1 SGDLS, CDR2 YYNGEE. Trimming took 3 bases from V and 9 from J; bases not matched to a gene: 9. The sequence derives from a man aged 55 to 70 in good health and CMV-seronegative. Sequenced sample: PBMCs. The chain carries TRBV9 and TRBJ2-1; 10 nucleotides agree with TRBD2. CDR3 DNA sequence: TGTGCCAGCAGCGCGTCAGCGGGGGGGCCCTGTGAGCAGTTCTTC. Its protein product is CASSASAGGPCEQFF.